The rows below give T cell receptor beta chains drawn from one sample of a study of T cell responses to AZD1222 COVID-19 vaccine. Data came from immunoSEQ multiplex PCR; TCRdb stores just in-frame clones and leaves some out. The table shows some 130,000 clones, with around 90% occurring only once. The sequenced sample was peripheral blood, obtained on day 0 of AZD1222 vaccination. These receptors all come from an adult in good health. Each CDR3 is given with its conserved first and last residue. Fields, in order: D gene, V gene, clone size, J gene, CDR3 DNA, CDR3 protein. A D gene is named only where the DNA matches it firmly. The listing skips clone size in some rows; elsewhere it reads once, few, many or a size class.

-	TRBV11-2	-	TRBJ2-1	TGTGCCAGCAGCTCAAAAAAGGTAGCCAATCAAGGCCCGTTCTTC	CASSSKKVANQGPFF
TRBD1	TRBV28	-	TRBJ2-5	TGTGCCAGCAGCCCGGGACAGGAAGAGACCCAGTACTTC	CASSPGQEETQYF
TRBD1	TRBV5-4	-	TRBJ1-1	TGTGCCAGCAGCAGCCGGGGGGGACAGGGGGCGCGTACTGAAGCTTTCTTT	CASSSRGGQGARTEAFF
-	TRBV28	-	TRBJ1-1	TGTGCCAGCAGTTCGCGGGTAAACAGAGGGCACACGAACACTGAAGCTTTCTTT	CASSSRVNRGHTNTEAFF
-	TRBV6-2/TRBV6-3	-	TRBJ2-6	TGTGCCAGCAGTCCCCGGGAAGGGGCCTCTGGGGCCAACGTCCTGACTTTC	CASSPREGASGANVLTF
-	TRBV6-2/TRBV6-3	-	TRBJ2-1	TGTGCCAGCAGTTCCCCGGGGGTGGGAGATGAGCAGTTCTTC	CASSSPGVGDEQFF
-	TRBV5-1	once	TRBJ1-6	TGCGCCAGCAGAAGATCGTCCGAGGGTAATTCACCCCTCCACTTT	CASRRSSEGNSPLHF
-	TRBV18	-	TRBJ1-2	TGTGCCAGCTCCCCGGACCGTGACCTCCATAATACCCTTGTTGCTGGCTACACCTTC	CASSPDRDLHNTLVAGYTF
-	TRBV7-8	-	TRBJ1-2	TGTGCCAGCAGCTTAAGTTTCTATGGCTACACCTTC	CASSLSFYGYTF
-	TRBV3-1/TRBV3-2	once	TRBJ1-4	TGTGCCAGCAGTCACAACCCAGGTAGAGAAAAACTGTTTTTT	CASSHNPGREKLFF
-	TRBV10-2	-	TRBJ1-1	TGCGCCAGCAGTGGAGGCACTGAAGCTTTCTTT	CASSGGTEAFF
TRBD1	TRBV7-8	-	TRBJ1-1	TGTGCCAGCCTCCGGGACAGGGGATATGAAGCTTTCTTT	CASLRDRGYEAFF
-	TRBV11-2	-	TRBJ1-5	TGTGCCAGCAGCTTAGGAAGAGGGGCAAATCAGCCCCAGCATTTT	CASSLGRGANQPQHF
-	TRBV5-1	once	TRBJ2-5	TGCGCCAGCAGCTTGGGGCAGCACCAAGAGACCCAGTACTTC	CASSLGQHQETQYF
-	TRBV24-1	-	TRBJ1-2	TGTGCCACCTCGGAGGGAGCGACGGATGGCTACACCTTC	CATSEGATDGYTF
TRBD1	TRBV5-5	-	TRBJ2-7	TGTGCCAGCAGCCCGACAGGGGCCGAGCAGTACTTC	CASSPTGAEQYF
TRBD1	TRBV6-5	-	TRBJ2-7	TGTGCCAGCAGTTCCCCGACAGGGGGAAGCTACGAGCAGTACTTC	CASSSPTGGSYEQYF
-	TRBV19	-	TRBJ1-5	TGTGCCAGTAGTATGAAATGGGGTCAGCCCCAGCATTTT	CASSMKWGQPQHF
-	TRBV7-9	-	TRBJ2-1	TGTGCCAGCAGCTTCAGACCCAATGAGCAGTTCTTC	CASSFRPNEQFF
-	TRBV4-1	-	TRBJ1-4	TGCGCCAGCAGAAATCAGGGGCCTAATGAAAAACTGTTTTTT	CASRNQGPNEKLFF
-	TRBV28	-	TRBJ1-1	TGTGCCAGCAGTCCACAGGGTTACGACACTGAAGCTTTCTTT	CASSPQGYDTEAFF
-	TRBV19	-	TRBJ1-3	TGTGCCAGTAGAGTACCAGGGGAAGGAAACACCATATATTTT	CASRVPGEGNTIYF
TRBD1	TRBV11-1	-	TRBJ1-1	TGTGCCAGCAGCCTCCGCTTGGACAGGATGGGTGAAGCTTTCTTT	CASSLRLDRMGEAFF
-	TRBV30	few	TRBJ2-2	TGTGCCTGGAGTAGTTACTCCGGGGAGCTGTTTTTT	CAWSSYSGELFF
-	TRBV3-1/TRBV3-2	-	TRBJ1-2	TGTGCCAGCAGCCAAGATTATGGCTACACCTTC	CASSQDYGYTF
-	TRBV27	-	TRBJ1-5	TGTGCCAGCGGAGAATCCGGGACCGCCGGTCAGCCCCAGCATTTT	CASGESGTAGQPQHF
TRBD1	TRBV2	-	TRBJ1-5	TGTGCCAGCATAGGACAGGGGGGTCTCGATCAGCCCCAGCATTTT	CASIGQGGLDQPQHF
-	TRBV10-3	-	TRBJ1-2	TGTGCCATCACTACTAACTATGGCTACACCTTC	CAITTNYGYTF
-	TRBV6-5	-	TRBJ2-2	TGTGCCAGCAGCCTTGCACAGAACACCGGGGAGCTGTTTTTT	CASSLAQNTGELFF
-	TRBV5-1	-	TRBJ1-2	TGCGCCAGCAGCCCCTTAGGGGAGTACTATGGCTACACCTTC	CASSPLGEYYGYTF
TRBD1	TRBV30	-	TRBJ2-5	TGTGCCTGGAGGGGGGACAGGGAGAAAGAAGAGACCCAGTACTTC	CAWRGDREKEETQYF
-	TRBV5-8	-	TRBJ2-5	TGTGCCAGCAGCTTCCGGGACTCTTACAACGAGAAGACCCAGTACTTC	CASSFRDSYNEKTQYF
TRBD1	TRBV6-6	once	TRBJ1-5	TGTGCCAGCAGTCCCCGGGACAGGGGGCAAGGTCAGCCCCAGCATTTT	CASSPRDRGQGQPQHF
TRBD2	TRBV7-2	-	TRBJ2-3	TGTGCCAGCAGAACGGGGACTAAGCGGGGGAGCCCAGATACGCAGTATTTT	CASRTGTKRGSPDTQYF
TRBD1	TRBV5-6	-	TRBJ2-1	TGTGCCAGCAGCTTGGACAGGGGTGGGTACAATGAGCAGTTCTTC	CASSLDRGGYNEQFF
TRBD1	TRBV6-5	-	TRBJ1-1	TGTGCCAGTGCCCGGGACAGGGAAAACACTGAAGCTTTCTTT	CASARDRENTEAFF
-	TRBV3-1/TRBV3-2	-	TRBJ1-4	TGTGCCAGCAGGAAACAGGGTTCGAGTGAAAAACTGTTTTTT	CASRKQGSSEKLFF
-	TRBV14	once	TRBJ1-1	TGTGCCAGCAGCCAAGGGGAGAACACTGAAGCTTTCTTT	CASSQGENTEAFF
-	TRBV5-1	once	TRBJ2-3	TGCGCCAGCAGCTTGGCCCCCCGAAGTAGCACAGATACGCAGTATTTT	CASSLAPRSSTDTQYF
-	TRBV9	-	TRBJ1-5	TGTGCCAGCACCGACGGACAGCTCAATCAGCCCCAGCATTTT	CASTDGQLNQPQHF
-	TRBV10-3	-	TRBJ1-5	TGTGCCATCACCTGGGACAGCAATCAGCCCCAGCATTTT	CAITWDSNQPQHF
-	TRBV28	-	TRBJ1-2	TGTGCCAGCAGTCCCCCTGGAGCGGTGGATGGCTACACCTTC	CASSPPGAVDGYTF
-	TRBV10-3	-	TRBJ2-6	TGTGCCATCAGTGAGACTGGGGCCAACGTCCTGACTTTC	CAISETGANVLTF
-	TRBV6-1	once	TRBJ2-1	TGTGCCAGCAGTGAACTCTTTGGGCAGTTCTTC	CASSELFGQFF
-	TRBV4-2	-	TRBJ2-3	TGTGCCAGCAGCCCGTCAGTTAGGGGCACAGATACGCAGTATTTT	CASSPSVRGTDTQYF
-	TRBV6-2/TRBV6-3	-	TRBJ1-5	TGTGCCAGCAGTTCGGGGTATAGCAATCAGCCCCAGCATTTT	CASSSGYSNQPQHF
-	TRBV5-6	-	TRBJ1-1	TGTGCCAGCAGCCCGGGGCTCCGAGGGAACCTTAACACTGAAGCTTTCTTT	CASSPGLRGNLNTEAFF
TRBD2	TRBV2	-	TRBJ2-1	TGTGCCAGCGGAGGACTAGCGGGGGTCAATGAGCAGTTCTTC	CASGGLAGVNEQFF
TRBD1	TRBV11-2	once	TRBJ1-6	TGTGCCAGCAGCCCTATTTGGGACAGTCCTAATTCACCCCTCCACTTT	CASSPIWDSPNSPLHF
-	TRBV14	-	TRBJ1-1	TGTGCCAGCAGCCAAGAAATGGGGGGGGCAAGAACTGAAGCTTTCTTT	CASSQEMGGARTEAFF
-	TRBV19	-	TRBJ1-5	TGTGCCAGTAGAACTATCGGCGAGGGAAGCAATCAGCCCCAGCATTTT	CASRTIGEGSNQPQHF
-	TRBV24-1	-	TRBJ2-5	TGTGCCACCAGTGACCCCTCAATGGCCCAGTACTTC	CATSDPSMAQYF
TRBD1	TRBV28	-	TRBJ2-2	TGTGCCAGCAGTAGTATGACAGGGGCGAACACCGGGGAGCTGTTTTTT	CASSSMTGANTGELFF
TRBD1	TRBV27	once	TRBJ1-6	TGTGCCAGCAGTGGAACAGGGGTATATTATTCACCCCTCCACTTT	CASSGTGVYYSPLHF
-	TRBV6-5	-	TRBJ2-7	TGTGCCAGCCGACCGGGGCCTACCTACGAGCAGTACTTC	CASRPGPTYEQYF
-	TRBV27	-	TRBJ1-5	TGTGCCAGCAGTCGGGACCCTTATCAGCCCCAGCATTTT	CASSRDPYQPQHF
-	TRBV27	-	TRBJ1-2	TGTGCCAGCAGTTTAGGCGGAGGCGAGGTAAATGGCTACACCTTC	CASSLGGGEVNGYTF
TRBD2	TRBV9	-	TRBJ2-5	TGTGCCAGCACTTTTCTACCCGCTTCGAAAAAAATAGCGGGGGTGTTAGAGACCCAGTACTTC	CASTFLPASKKIAGVLETQYF
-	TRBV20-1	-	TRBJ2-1	TGCAGTGCCTCTCCCTACAATGAGCAGTTCTTC	CSASPYNEQFF